This TCR beta chain emerged from a study of T-cell reconstitution after alpha-beta-depleted transplantation in children. This clonotype was seen only a few times. Its matching antigen is unknown. Preparing the TCRbeta library involved the use of unique molecular identifiers. TCRdb independently ran MiXCR on the PCR reads; one entry per CDR3 protein. The sample lists 700,000 or so distinct CDR3 sequences; less than 15% were seen once. Germline loops: CDR1 SGHRS, CDR2 YFSETQ. V gave up 0 bases and J gave up 2 bases; unmatched junction bases: 8. This CDR3 is 17 amino acids long. Study-wide findings and caveats: Expanded graft clones numbering several hundred reportedly gave rise to alpha-beta T cells about two months after transplant. At one year after transplant, newly produced T cells mostly accounted for T-cell counts and diversity. High day-60 TCRbeta diversity in some patients came from surviving recipient T cells and thymic progenitors.

The chain combines TRBV5-1 with TRBJ2-7, with 10 bases matching TRBD2. Sequencing used PBMCs, obtained before TCRalphabeta/CD19-depleted stem cell transplant. This clonotype was sampled from a girl aged 2 to 10 with congenital amegakaryocytic thrombocytopenia, due to receive a stem cell transplant. This chain's CDR3 is CASSLGASGSSAYEQYF. DNA for the CDR3: TGCGCCAGCAGCTTGGGGGCTAGCGGGAGTAGCGCCTACGAGCAGTACTTC. Based on the CDR3 plus reference TRBV5-1 and TRBJ2-7, the full variable domain is KAGVTQTPRYLIKTRGQQVTLSCSPISGHRSVSWYQQTPGQGLQFLFEYFSETQRNKGNFPGRFSGRQFSNSRSEMNVSTLELGDSALYLCASSLGASGSSAYEQYFGPGTRLTVT.